The 30 T cell receptor beta chains reported below all come from one sample, sequenced in a study of control samples from healthy donors and cancer patients. Profiled with immunoSEQ multiplex PCR; TCRdb holds only in-frame clones, not every one. The top ten clones hold less than 6% of a sample with around 85,000 clones, approximately 94% of them seen once. Material: blood. The receptors here all came from a woman aged 18-35 years in good health.

The chain joins TRBV6-6 to TRBJ1-5, with 8 bases fitting TRBD1. This CDR3 contains 16 residues. V was clipped by 4 bases and J by 6 bases; unmatched bases: 11. The germline V gene encodes CDR1 MNHNY and CDR2 SVGAGI (reference sequence). The DNA for the CDR3 is TGTGCCAGCAGTTTCCGACAGGGGTCCCTCAGTCAGCCCCAGCATTTT. It encodes CASSFRQGSLSQPQHF.

The V gene is TRBV18, the J gene TRBJ1-2; TRBD1 matches 8 bases. Trimming at V came to 0 bases and at J to 7 bases, leaving 4 bases not matched to a gene. CDR3 length: 14 amino acids. The germline V gene has CDR1 KGHSH and CDR2 LQKENI. The CDR3 region is CASSPPPGGTGYTF. The CDR3 nucleotides read TGTGCCAGCTCACCACCCCCAGGGGGCACTGGCTACACCTTC. The variable domain in full, with the rest retrieved from reference TRBV18 and TRBJ1-2, is NAGVMQNPRHLVRRRGQEARLRCSPMKGHSHVYWYRQLPEEGLKFMVYLQKENIIDESGMPKERFSAEFPKEGPSILRIQQVVRGDSAAYFCASSPPPGGTGYTFGSGTRLTVV.

The V and J genes are TRBV5-1 and TRBJ2-2; 14 bases match TRBD2. V lost 7 bases to trimming and J lost 6 bases; unmatched junction nucleotides: 5. The CDR3 covers 15 residues. The germline gives CDR1 SGHRS, CDR2 YFSETQ. This chain's CDR3 is CASGLAGGVPGELFF. Written as DNA, the CDR3 is TGCGCCAGCGGACTAGCGGGGGGAGTGCCCGGGGAGCTGTTTTTT.

The rearrangement uses TRBV3-1 (or the pseudogene TRBV3-2) and TRBJ2-4; D perhaps matches TRBD2 (7 bases). Germline V gene lookup returns CDR1 LGHDT and CDR2 YNNKEL (reference sequence). This CDR3 contains 16 residues. V lost 0 bases, J lost 5 bases, and 14 bases lay in between. The CDR3 loop reads CASSQDPGGRENIQYF. The CDR3 coding sequence is TGTGCCAGCAGCCAAGATCCGGGGGGCCGCGAAAACATTCAGTACTTC.

The chain is built from TRBV27 and TRBJ2-1; possibly TRBD2 for D (6 bases). The CDR3 loop spans 13 amino acids. Trimming left V 8 bases short and J 6 bases short, with 14 bases between. CDR1 and CDR2 (germline): MNHEY, SMNVEV (reference sequence). The CDR3 region has the DNA TGTGCCAGCTCGCGGGGTTCCCCCAATGAGCAGTTCTTC. Protein sequence: CASSRGSPNEQFF.

The chain carries TRBV14 and TRBJ2-1, with TRBD2 matching over 14 bases. The CDR3 totals 16 residues. Germline CDR1 SGHDN, CDR2 FVKESK. Trimming took 6 bases from V and 2 from J; bases not matched to a gene: 3. The CDR3 reads CASRQGLAGAYNEQFF. In nucleotides, the CDR3 is TGTGCCAGCAGACAGGGACTAGCGGGGGCCTACAATGAGCAGTTCTTC. Drawing the rest from reference TRBV14 and TRBJ2-1, the complete variable domain is EAGVTQFPSHSVIEKGQTVTLRCDPISGHDNLYWYRRVMGKEIKFLLHFVKESKQDESGMPNNRFLAERTGGTYSTLKVQPAELEDSGVYFCASRQGLAGAYNEQFFGPGTRLTVL.

This clone was recorded once. The genes are TRBV4-2 and TRBJ1-1; possible D gene TRBD1, 5 bases. Germline V gene lookup returns CDR1 LGHNA and CDR2 YNFKEQ. Trimming left V 1 base short and J 2 bases short, with 17 bases between. The CDR3 extends over 17 amino acids. CDR3 in DNA: TGTGCCAGCAGCCAAGTTAGCCTGGGGGATGGAAACACTGAAGCTTTCTTT. Translated, it gives CASSQVSLGDGNTEAFF.

With respect to this clone: Other DNA variants within this sample encode the same CDR3. This chain uses TRBV12-3 or TRBV12-4 with TRBJ1-1; D may be TRBD1 (5 bases). There are 13 residues in the CDR3. V gave up 9 bases and J gave up 2 bases, with 13 bases separating them. This chain's CDR3 is CASAADSNTEAFF. DNA for the CDR3: TGTGCCAGTGCTGCCGACAGTAACACTGAAGCTTTCTTT.

This rearrangement joins TRBV7-3 to TRBJ2-3; 7 bases map to TRBD1. Germline assignment: CDR1 SGHTA and CDR2 FQGTGA. CDR3 length: 13 amino acids. V dropped 6 bases and J dropped 10; count of bases not matched to a gene: 10. The CDR3 is CASSHDRDNSQYF. The DNA for the CDR3 is TGTGCCAGCAGTCATGACAGGGACAATTCGCAGTATTTT.

V is TRBV5-5 and J is TRBJ1-3; D might be TRBD1 (6 bases). V lost 2 bases and J lost 1, with 13 bases in between. This CDR3 is built from 16 residues. CDR1 SGHKS and CDR2 YYEKEE come from the germline V gene (reference sequence). CDR3 sequence (DNA): TGTGCCAGCAGCTTAAGAGGAGGGGGGTCTGGAAACACCATATATTTT. Its protein is CASSLRGGGSGNTIYF.

Only one count was recorded for this clone. This chain connects TRBV6-1 to TRBJ2-7, with D uncertain. CDR1 MNHNS and CDR2 SASEGT come from the germline V gene. CDR3 length equals 15 residues. V was trimmed by 3 bases and J by 2 bases, leaving 14 bases between them. CDR3: CASSEDSTETYEQYF. CDR3 nucleotides: TGTGCCAGCAGTGAGGATTCGACTGAAACCTACGAGCAGTACTTC.

The chain combines TRBV12-3 or TRBV12-4 with TRBJ2-1; unclear D gene. This CDR3 has 11 amino acids. Trimming pared 3 bases from V and 10 bases from J, leaving 7 bases between. CDR3 sequence: CASSFGKEQFF. CDR3 coding DNA: TGTGCCAGCAGTTTTGGTAAGGAGCAGTTCTTC.

This chain uses TRBV13 with TRBJ2-5; D gene ambiguous. The CDR3 runs to 13 residues. V dropped 5 bases and J dropped 4 bases, with 11 bases sitting between them. CDR1 PRHDT and CDR2 FYEKMQ come from the germline V gene (reference sequence). CDR3 protein: CASSPSHGETQYF. The CDR3 DNA reads TGTGCCAGCAGCCCGAGCCACGGAGAGACCCAGTACTTC.

This sequence joins TRBV28 and TRBJ2-7, with 12 bases aligning to TRBD2. This CDR3 region has 17 residues. With V trimmed by 2 bases and J by 2 bases, 7 bases remained unmatched. Per the germline V gene, CDR1 is MDHEN and CDR2 is SYDVKM. The CDR3 coding sequence is TGTGCCAGCAGTTTAGGTCTAGCGGGAGGGGTAACCTACGAGCAGTACTTC. As protein: CASSLGLAGGVTYEQYF.

The gene calls are TRBV12-3 or TRBV12-4 and TRBJ2-7; TRBD2 matches 8 bases. The CDR3 is made up of 13 amino acids. After removal of 3 bases from V and 6 bases from J, the junction contained 4 bases not matched to a gene. Here the CDR3 reads CASSLSGSGEQYF. The CDR3 nucleotides are TGTGCCAGCAGTTTGAGCGGGAGTGGCGAGCAGTACTTC.

The J gene is TRBJ1-1, the V gene TRBV27; D remains ambiguous. Between the trimmed V and J ends, which lost 5 bases and 4 bases, there was a span of 11 bases. CDR1 is MNHEY and CDR2 is SMNVEV in the germline V gene (reference sequence). The CDR3 loop spans 13 amino acids. The CDR3 nucleotides read TGTGCCAGCAGTGGGGTAGGTAGCACTGAAGCTTTCTTT. It specifies CASSGVGSTEAFF.

The rearrangement joins TRBV4-3 to TRBJ2-7; TRBD2 agrees at 11 bases. After removal of 0 bases from V and 3 bases from J, the junction contained 7 bases not matched to a gene. The germline V gene encodes CDR1 LGHNA and CDR2 YSLEER. The CDR3 extends over 17 amino acids. This CDR3 reads CASSQEVGTSGYYEQYF. DNA for the CDR3: TGCGCCAGCAGCCAAGAAGTGGGGACTAGCGGCTACTACGAGCAGTACTTC.

The V call is TRBV5-1, the J call TRBJ2-7, with TRBD1 identical over 7 bases. CDR3 length: 14 residues. Germline assignment: CDR1 SGHRS and CDR2 YFSETQ. V trimming: 2 bases; J trimming: 4 bases; junction bases outside the gene matches: 6. DNA for the CDR3: TGCGCCAGCAGCTTCCGGGACAGAAGTTACGAGCAGTACTTC. It specifies CASSFRDRSYEQYF.

This chain connects TRBV19 to TRBJ2-7; D gene ambiguous. Looked up from germline, CDR1 is LNHDA and CDR2 is SQIVND (reference sequence). This CDR3 comprises 15 residues. Deletions cut 3 bases from V and 8 bases from J, with 20 bases between. Here the CDR3 reads CASSMSPRTPGKQYF. The CDR3 coding sequence is TGTGCCAGTAGTATGTCTCCCCGCACCCCGGGCAAGCAGTACTTC.

The chain joins TRBV3-1 (or the pseudogene TRBV3-2) to TRBJ2-2, with D possibly being TRBD2 (6 bases). V lost 3 bases, J lost 10 bases, and 21 bases lay in between. Germline V gene data show CDR1 as LGHDT and CDR2 as YNNKEL (reference sequence). This CDR3 is 16 amino acids long. For the CDR3, the DNA is TGTGCCAGCAGCCATGACCAAATTGGAACGGGGGAGGAGCTGTTTTTT. Its translation is CASSHDQIGTGEELFF.

Of note for this clone: Other DNA sequences from this sample encode an identical CDR3 as well. This rearrangement joins TRBV18 to TRBJ2-7; 8 bases fit TRBD1. This CDR3 has 14 amino acids. With V trimmed by 3 bases and J by 4 bases, 5 bases remained unmatched. CDR1 is KGHSH, CDR2 LQKENI, per germline. The CDR3 is CASSPGQGPYEQYF. The CDR3, as DNA: TGTGCCAGCTCACCCGGACAGGGACCGTACGAGCAGTACTTC.

The chain carries TRBV2 and TRBJ2-3; D not certain. Germline CDR1 SNHLY, CDR2 FYNNEI. Trimming removed 3 bases at V and 14 bases at J, with 12 bases between. This CDR3 spans 11 amino acids. The chain's CDR3 is CASSEVFLGYF. As DNA, the CDR3 is TGTGCCAGCAGTGAGGTTTTTTTGGGGTATTTT.

The J gene is TRBJ2-7, the V gene TRBV5-6; TRBD1 is a possible D gene (5 bases). Between the trimmed V and J ends, which lost 4 bases and 0 bases, there was a span of 8 bases. Germline CDR1 and CDR2: SGHDT and YYEEEE. The CDR3 totals 13 residues. CDR3 amino acids: CASSVQGSYEQYF. The CDR3 DNA follows: TGTGCCAGCAGCGTGCAGGGCTCCTACGAGCAGTACTTC.

V usage is TRBV28 and J usage is TRBJ1-5; D is unclear. Germline loops: CDR1 MDHEN, CDR2 SYDVKM. The CDR3 has 14 residues. Between the trimmed V and J ends, which lost 3 bases and 4 bases, there was a span of 10 bases. CDR3 loop: CASSFEVYNQPQHF. CDR3 bases: TGTGCCAGCAGTTTTGAGGTATATAATCAGCCCCAGCATTTT.

This clone was counted a few times. V gene TRBV27 combines with J gene TRBJ2-2; possible D gene TRBD2, 6 bases. Trimming stripped 7 bases from V and 2 bases from J, with 14 bases between. The CDR3 spans 15 residues. Germline V CDR1 and CDR2: MNHEY, SMNVEV (reference sequence). CDR3 protein: CASISLGGNTGELFF. The CDR3 coding sequence is TGTGCCAGCATTAGTCTCGGGGGTAACACCGGGGAGCTGTTTTTT.

The rearrangement links TRBV11-2 to TRBJ2-7; D unclear. Trimming cost V 5 bases and J 2 bases, with 22 bases left between them. Germline assignment: CDR1 SGHAT and CDR2 FQNNGV. The CDR3 runs to 17 residues. CDR3 sequence: CASSQTQHSPSPYEQYF. The CDR3 nucleotides read TGTGCCAGCAGCCAAACTCAACATAGCCCCTCTCCCTACGAGCAGTACTTC.

The CDR3: CASTPPALVYYTEAFF. In DNA form, the CDR3 reads TGTGCCAGCACACCCCCCGCCCTTGTGTACTACACTGAAGCTTTCTTT. The V gene is TRBV28, the J gene TRBJ1-1; no clear D gene. CDR3 length: 16 amino acids. Per the germline V gene, CDR1 is MDHEN and CDR2 is SYDVKM. V lost 7 bases, J lost 3 bases, and 21 bases lay in between.

The gene calls are TRBV9 and TRBJ2-3; the match to TRBD2 covers 11 bases. The V and J ends lost 2 bases and 5 bases, in that order; junction bases with no gene match: 7. This CDR3 comprises 16 residues. In germline, CDR1 is SGDLS, CDR2 YYNGEE. CDR3 sequence: CASSVPGTSGGDTQYF. Here the CDR3 DNA reads TGTGCCAGCAGCGTCCCCGGGACTAGCGGAGGAGATACGCAGTATTTT.

The chain has TRBV5-1 and TRBJ2-7, with D maybe TRBD1 (6 bases). The V end was cut by 3 bases, the J end by 6 bases, with 16 bases between. The germline gives CDR1 SGHRS, CDR2 YFSETQ. The CDR3 is 14 amino acids. CDR3 DNA sequence: TGCGCCAGCAGCTCGCAACAGGGATTAACCGAGCAGTACTTC. Translation gives CASSSQQGLTEQYF.

The chain carries TRBV6-6 and TRBJ2-3, with D uncertain. Deletions cut 0 bases from V and 3 bases from J, with 7 bases between. The CDR3 totals 14 residues. Germline values: CDR1 MNHNY, CDR2 SVGAGI (reference sequence). The CDR3 nucleotides are TGTGCCAGCAGTTACTCAGAGTGGACAGATACGCAGTATTTT. Translating it yields CASSYSEWTDTQYF.